This entry concerns a single T cell receptor beta chain. What this receptor recognizes is not known. Reading from cysteine to phenylalanine, the CDR3 counts 17 amino acids. The protein alone is recorded here. For CDR1 and CDR2, the germline V gene (reference sequence) lists WNHNN and SYGVQD. This sample is part of a study of T cells expressing NK-cell markers (TCRdb year 2020). For the wider study: Three sorted T-cell subsets (CD3+CD56+NKG2C+, CD3+CD56+NKG2C- and CD3+CD56-NKG2C+) from seven to nine donors had their TCR beta-chain repertoires profiled. The study sequenced eight donors, all healthy volunteers chosen at random: three men and five women. The libraries were sequenced on Illumina HiSeq 2000/2500, MiSeq or NextSeq, producing 2 x 150 bp reads. Among the eight sequenced donors, only one was HCMV-seronegative, while the other seven were HCMV-seropositive. Broader findings and caveats from the paper: Whether the expanded NKG2C-expressing T cell clones were specific for HCMV antigens remained unclear. In 6 or 7 donors, the dominant CD3+CD56+NKG2C+ clonotypes ranked among the top 10 CD8+ clonotypes, making up 1.0-7.0% of CD8+ T cells. Those dominant clonotypes were again the most abundant among CD3+CD56-NKG2C+ cells in a few donors, at roughly 25-60.1%.

TCRdb lists the instrument as Illumina HiSeq 2000. TCR beta cDNA libraries were prepared using 5'RACE template switching, which introduced a universal primer site and unique molecular identifiers. cDNA synthesis was primed from the TCR beta constant segment, followed by two successive PCR amplification steps. The paper's data handling went like this. MIGEC handled demultiplexing of the reads and grouping by UMI, while MiTCR was used to assemble and quantify clonotypes. To exclude erroneous sequences, only TCR cDNA sequences supported by at least two reads were retained. Downstream repertoire analysis used the tcR package, and clonotypes were matched across fractions by CDR3 nucleotide sequence plus V segment. VDJmatch was used to annotate antigen specificity against VDJdb, with one amino acid substitution in CDR3 allowed. Following TCRdb reprocessing, every CDR3 protein sequence forms one entry, and DNA is not provided. The V and J calls reflect TCRdb's pipeline rather than the authors' work. The sample has roughly 430,000 distinct CDR3 sequences on record. The leading ten clones occupy 7.3% of the sample.

HCMV-specific IgG was detected in serum with a commercial ELISA kit to determine HCMV serostatus. Ficoll density gradient centrifugation was used to isolate peripheral blood mononuclear cells from blood. The TCR originated in a woman between 18 and 69 years old in good health. The V and J segments used are TRBV10-1 and TRBJ2-1; the D call from TCRdb, TRBD2, cannot be confirmed without DNA. Specimen: blood T cells: a sorted CD56 or NKG2C T cell subset, CD4+ or CD8+ T cells, or bulk PBMC T cells (not recorded which). CDR3 protein: CASSDRGLAGGLIEQFF.